These 20 T cell receptor beta chains share one sample of origin, sequenced in a study of blood T cell repertoires in COVID-19 (dated by TCRdb to the early 2020s). Library preparation employed the immunoSEQ multiplex PCR assay. The immuneACCESS repertoire file appears here via TCRdb, limited to in-frame rearrangements. These files lack a portion of the clones; in checked studies, under half of the deficit traces to unresolved V genes, and the cause of the others is not known. Here the sample has a few hundred thousand clones; roughly 84% occur a single time. The top ten constitute approximately 4% of the sample. Sequenced material: peripheral blood. The source of these receptors is a woman aged 80 or older with acute or convalescent COVID-19.

CDR3 DNA sequence: TGCGCCAGCAATTCTCGGACAGGGGGGGGCTACACCTTC. Protein: CASNSRTGGGYTF. The V gene is TRBV10-2, the J gene TRBJ1-2; 10 bases match TRBD1. V dropped 7 bases and J dropped 8; count of bases not matched to a gene: 7. CDR3 length: 13 residues. Looked up from germline, CDR1 is WSHSY and CDR2 is SAAADI.

The chain uses TRBV29-1 and TRBJ1-1, with 7 bases lining up with TRBD1. This CDR3 has 12 amino acids. The V and J ends lost 8 bases and 0 bases, in that order; junction bases with no gene match: 3. Germline CDR1 and CDR2: SQVTM and ANQGSEA. The CDR3 nucleotides are TGCAGCACGGGACAGATGAACACTGAAGCTTTCTTT. It is translated as CSTGQMNTEAFF.

The chain joins TRBV29-1 to TRBJ2-1, with 11 bases that match TRBD1. The CDR3 consists of 14 residues. Germline V gene lookup returns CDR1 SQVTM and CDR2 ANQGSEA. V dropped 6 bases and J dropped 15; count of bases not matched to a gene: 16. The chain's CDR3 is CSVAGQGAPRELFF. The CDR3 bases are TGCAGCGTCGCCGGACAGGGGGCCCCCCGGGAACTGTTCTTC.

The chain uses TRBV11-3 and TRBJ2-7, with TRBD2 as a possible D gene (5 bases). The CDR3 spans 12 residues. Germline lookup yields CDR1 SGHNT and CDR2 YENEEA. Trimming left V 5 bases short and J 10 bases short, with 15 bases between. CDR3 loop: CASSPRVGVQYF. The CDR3 nucleotides are TGTGCCAGCAGCCCCCGTGTCGGGGTTCAGTACTTC.

The rearrangement uses TRBV4-1 and TRBJ2-4; possibly TRBD1 for D (6 bases). Germline CDR1 is MGHRA and CDR2 is YSYEKL. This CDR3 is 17 amino acids long. Trimming cost V 3 bases and J 0 bases, with 15 bases left between them. The CDR3: CASSQGTGLIAKNIQYF. The CDR3 nucleotides read TGCGCCAGCAGCCAGGGCACAGGGCTAATAGCCAAAAACATTCAGTACTTC.

The table lists this clone with a count of one. The rearrangement uses TRBV6-5 and TRBJ1-4; D not certain. The CDR3 spans 16 residues. Germline loops: CDR1 MNHEY, CDR2 SVGAGI. Deletions cut 2 bases from V and 0 bases from J, with 10 bases between. This CDR3 reads CASSYRSGPTNEKLFF. The CDR3 DNA sequence: TGTGCCAGCAGTTACCGGAGCGGACCAACTAATGAAAAACTGTTTTTT.

The chain is built from TRBV5-1 and TRBJ1-3; 7 positions match TRBD1. Germline V lookup: CDR1 SGHRS, CDR2 YFSETQ. V lost 3 bases to trimming and J lost 1 base; unmatched junction nucleotides: 4. The CDR3 is made up of 15 amino acids. CDR3 sequence reads: CASSSQGRSGNTIYF. In DNA form, the CDR3 reads TGCGCCAGCAGCTCACAGGGGAGGTCTGGAAACACCATATATTTT.

Comment on this clone: Other DNA sequences in this sample translate to the same CDR3. The chain couples TRBV18 to TRBJ2-7, with TRBD1 matching 7 bases. CDR1 and CDR2 from the germline V gene are KGHSH and LQKENI. The CDR3 sequence is 13 residues long. V lost 5 bases, J lost 2 bases, and 3 bases stayed unmatched. CDR3 in amino acids: CASSRDSPYEQYF. The CDR3 DNA reads TGTGCCAGCTCAAGGGACAGCCCCTACGAGCAGTACTTC.

The rearrangement links TRBV10-3 to TRBJ1-1; D may be TRBD1 (6 bases). The germline CDR1 and CDR2 sequences are ENHRY and SYGVKD. The V gene lost 5 bases and the J gene lost 5 bases, with 21 bases spanning the gap. The CDR3 runs 16 residues. The CDR3 here is CAISFSSDARGTEAFF. CDR3 nucleotides: TGTGCCATCAGTTTCTCATCGGACGCGAGGGGGACTGAAGCTTTCTTT.

In DNA, the CDR3 is TGTGCCAGAAGGACAGGGACGAGCCGTCAGCCCCAGCATTTT. It translates to CARRTGTSRQPQHF. The V gene is TRBV27, the J gene TRBJ1-5; 8 bases line up with TRBD1. This CDR3 contains 14 residues. Trimming at V came to 9 bases and at J to 6 bases, leaving 10 bases not matched to a gene. Germline V lookup: CDR1 MNHEY, CDR2 SMNVEV (reference sequence).

This clone was recorded once. The chain has TRBV11-3 and TRBJ1-1, with TRBD1 matching 10 bases. J lost 4 bases, V lost 5 bases, and 7 bases had no gene match. The germline V gene encodes CDR1 SGHNT and CDR2 YENEEA. The CDR3 has 15 residues. The DNA for the CDR3 is TGTGCCAGCAGCCCCAGACAGGGGGCGGTCACTGAAGCTTTCTTT. Its protein is CASSPRQGAVTEAFF.

In this sample, this clone turned up once. The chain recombines TRBV30 with TRBJ1-2; D might be TRBD1 (5 bases). Germline CDR1 reads GTSNPN; CDR2 reads SVGIG (reference sequence). There are 15 residues in the CDR3. V shed 5 bases and J shed 0 bases, with 16 bases lying between them. The CDR3 here is CAWAPGTGANYGYTF. Here the CDR3 DNA reads TGTGCCTGGGCCCCCGGGACGGGAGCTAACTATGGCTACACCTTC. The whole variable domain, remainder taken from reference TRBV30 and TRBJ1-2, is SQTIHQWPATLVQPVGSPLSLECTVEGTSNPNLYWYRQAAGRGLQLLFYSVGIGQISSEVPQNLSASRPQDRQFILSSKKLLLSDSGFYLCAWAPGTGANYGYTFGSGTRLTVV.

Remarks on this clone: Other DNA variants within this sample encode the same CDR3. CDR3 sequence: CASRGLHYGYTF. Written as DNA, the CDR3 is TGTGCCAGCAGAGGACTACACTATGGCTACACCTTC. This chain connects TRBV2 to TRBJ1-2, with D uncertain. The germline V and J ends were trimmed by 6 bases and 3 bases, with 8 bases remaining between them. Germline assignment: CDR1 SNHLY and CDR2 FYNNEI. CDR3 length equals 12 residues.

The rearrangement uses TRBV12-3 or TRBV12-4 and TRBJ1-2, with D maybe TRBD1 (5 bases). Trimming removed 1 base from V and 4 bases from J, with 7 bases in between. This CDR3 comprises 13 residues. The CDR3 loop reads CASSLGQSYGYTF. DNA of the CDR3: TGTGCCAGCAGTTTAGGACAGAGCTATGGCTACACCTTC.

This rearrangement joins TRBV12-3 or TRBV12-4 to TRBJ1-3; 8 bases agree with TRBD1. The CDR3 loop spans 13 amino acids. Trimming at V came to 6 bases and at J to 4 bases, leaving 2 bases not matched to a gene. The CDR3 is CASRTGVGNTIYF. CDR3 DNA sequence: TGTGCCAGCAGGACAGGGGTCGGAAACACCATATATTTT.

This chain links TRBV6-5 with TRBJ1-2; possible D gene TRBD1, 5 bases. Per the germline V gene, CDR1 is MNHEY and CDR2 is SVGAGI. V was cut by 6 bases and J by 8 bases, with 16 bases left in between. The CDR3 is 13 amino acids. CDR3 in DNA: TGTGCCAGCAGGGGCTCGGGACTTCAAGGCTACACCTTC. Its translation is CASRGSGLQGYTF.

This clone was seen a single time. The chain has TRBV10-3 and TRBJ1-1, with D perhaps matching TRBD1 (6 bases). The CDR3 loop spans 14 amino acids. With 6 bases removed from V and 2 bases from J, the gap between germline ends came to 13 bases. Per germline, CDR1 ENHRY and CDR2 SYGVKD. The CDR3 bases are TGTGCCATCAGGGCCGGACAGACCAACACTGAAGCTTTCTTT. This sequence encodes CAIRAGQTNTEAFF.

The V gene is TRBV7-2, the J gene TRBJ2-2; the match to TRBD1 covers 8 bases. Germline V gene data show CDR1 as SGHTA and CDR2 as FQGNSA. V was pared by 5 bases and J by 7 bases, with 9 bases of the junction left unmatched. This CDR3 has 15 residues. CDR3 nucleotide sequence: TGTGCCAGCAGCCAAACAGGGGGACGGATCGGGGAGCTGTTTTTT. This codes for CASSQTGGRIGELFF.

J is TRBJ1-6 and V is TRBV5-4; maybe TRBD1 (6 bases). CDR1 SGHNT and CDR2 YYREEE come from the germline V gene (reference sequence). This CDR3 contains 17 residues. V lost 2 bases and J 3 bases, leaving 15 bases between the germline ends. CDR3 protein: CASSLGPGTNYNSPLHF. The CDR3 nucleotides read TGTGCCAGCAGCTTAGGGCCCGGGACAAACTATAATTCACCCCTCCACTTT.

The chain employs TRBV19 and TRBJ2-1; 8 nucleotides match TRBD2. V dropped 6 bases and J dropped 9; count of bases not matched to a gene: 10. The germline V gene encodes CDR1 LNHDA and CDR2 SQIVND (reference sequence). The CDR3 is made up of 14 amino acids. The CDR3 sequence: CASRLLGLEGEQFF. Here the CDR3 DNA reads TGTGCCAGTAGACTACTGGGACTAGAGGGTGAGCAGTTCTTC.